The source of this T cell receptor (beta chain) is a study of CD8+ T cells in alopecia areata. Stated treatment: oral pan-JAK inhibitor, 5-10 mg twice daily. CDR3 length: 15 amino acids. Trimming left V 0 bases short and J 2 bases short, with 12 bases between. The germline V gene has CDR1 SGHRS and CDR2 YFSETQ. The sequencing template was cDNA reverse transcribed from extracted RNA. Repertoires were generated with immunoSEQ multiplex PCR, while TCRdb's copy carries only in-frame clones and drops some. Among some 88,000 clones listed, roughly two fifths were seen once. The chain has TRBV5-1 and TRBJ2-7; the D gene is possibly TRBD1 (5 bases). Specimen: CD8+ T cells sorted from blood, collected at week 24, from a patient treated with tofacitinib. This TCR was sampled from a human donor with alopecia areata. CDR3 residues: CASSLAMGLAYEQYF. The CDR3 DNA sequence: TGCGCCAGCAGCTTGGCGATGGGGCTAGCCTACGAGCAGTACTTC.